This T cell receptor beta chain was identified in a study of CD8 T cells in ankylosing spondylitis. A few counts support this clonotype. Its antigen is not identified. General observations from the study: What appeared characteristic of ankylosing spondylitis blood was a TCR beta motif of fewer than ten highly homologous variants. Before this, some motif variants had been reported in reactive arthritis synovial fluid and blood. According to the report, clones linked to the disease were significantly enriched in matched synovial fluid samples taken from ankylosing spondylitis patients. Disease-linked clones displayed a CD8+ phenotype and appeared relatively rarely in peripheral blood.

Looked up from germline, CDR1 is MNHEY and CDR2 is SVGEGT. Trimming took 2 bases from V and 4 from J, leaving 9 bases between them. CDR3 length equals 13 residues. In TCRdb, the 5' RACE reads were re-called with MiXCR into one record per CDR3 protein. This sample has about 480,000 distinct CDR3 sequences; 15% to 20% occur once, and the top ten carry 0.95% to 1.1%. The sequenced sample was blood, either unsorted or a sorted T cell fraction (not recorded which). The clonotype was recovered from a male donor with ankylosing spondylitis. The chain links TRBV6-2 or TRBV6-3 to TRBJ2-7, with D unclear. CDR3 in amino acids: CASSYPHPYEQYF. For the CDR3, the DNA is TGTGCCAGCAGTTACCCCCACCCGTACGAGCAGTACTTC.